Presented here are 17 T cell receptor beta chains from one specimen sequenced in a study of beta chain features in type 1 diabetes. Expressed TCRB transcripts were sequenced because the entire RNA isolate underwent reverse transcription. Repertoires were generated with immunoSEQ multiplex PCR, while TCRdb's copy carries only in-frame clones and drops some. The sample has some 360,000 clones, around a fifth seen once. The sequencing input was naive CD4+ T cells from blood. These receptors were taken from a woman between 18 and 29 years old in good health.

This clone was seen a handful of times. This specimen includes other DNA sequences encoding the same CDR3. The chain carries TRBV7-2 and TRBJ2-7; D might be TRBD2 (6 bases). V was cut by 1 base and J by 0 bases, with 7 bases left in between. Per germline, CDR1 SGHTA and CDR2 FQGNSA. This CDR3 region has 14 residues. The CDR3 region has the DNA TGTGCCAGCAGCTTAGGGGACTCCTCCTACGAGCAGTACTTC. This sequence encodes CASSLGDSSYEQYF.

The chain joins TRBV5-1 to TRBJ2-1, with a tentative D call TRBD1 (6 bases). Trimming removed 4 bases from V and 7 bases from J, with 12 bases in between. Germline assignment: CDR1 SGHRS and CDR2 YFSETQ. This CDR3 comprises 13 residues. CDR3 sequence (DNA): TGCGCCAGCAGCCCCAGGGGTATAAATGAGCAGTTCTTC. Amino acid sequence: CASSPRGINEQFF. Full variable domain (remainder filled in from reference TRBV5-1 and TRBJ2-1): KAGVTQTPRYLIKTRGQQVTLSCSPISGHRSVSWYQQTPGQGLQFLFEYFSETQRNKGNFPGRFSGRQFSNSRSEMNVSTLELGDSALYLCASSPRGINEQFFGPGTRLTVL.

The CDR3 loop is CASSQDKQSYGYTF. The CDR3 bases are TGTGCCAGCAGCCAAGATAAACAGAGCTATGGCTACACCTTC. The chain carries TRBV4-2 and TRBJ1-2; D unresolved. Germline lookup yields CDR1 LGHNA and CDR2 YNFKEQ. The CDR3 loop spans 14 amino acids. Trimming removed 0 bases from V and 4 bases from J, with 9 bases in between.

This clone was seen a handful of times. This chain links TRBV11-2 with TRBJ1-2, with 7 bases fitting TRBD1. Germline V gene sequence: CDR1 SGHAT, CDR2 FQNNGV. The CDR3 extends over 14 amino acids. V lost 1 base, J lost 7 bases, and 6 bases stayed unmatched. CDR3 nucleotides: TGTGCCAGCAGCTTAGTTCCCGGGACAGTTGGCTACACCTTC. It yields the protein CASSLVPGTVGYTF.

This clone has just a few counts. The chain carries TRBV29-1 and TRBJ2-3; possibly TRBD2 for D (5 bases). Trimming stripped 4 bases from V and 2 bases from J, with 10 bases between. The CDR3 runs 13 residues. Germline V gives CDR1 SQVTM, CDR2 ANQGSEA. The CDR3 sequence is CSVAQLATDTQYF. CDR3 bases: TGCAGCGTTGCTCAGCTAGCCACAGATACGCAGTATTTT.

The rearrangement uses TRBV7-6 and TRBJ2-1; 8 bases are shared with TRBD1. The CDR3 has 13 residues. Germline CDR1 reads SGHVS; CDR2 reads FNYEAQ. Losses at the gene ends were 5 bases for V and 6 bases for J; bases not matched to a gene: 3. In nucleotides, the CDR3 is TGTGCCAGCAGCCGTACAGGGGGCAATGAGCAGTTCTTC. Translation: CASSRTGGNEQFF. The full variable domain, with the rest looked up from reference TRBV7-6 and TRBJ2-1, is GAGVSQSPRYKVTKRGQDVALRCDPISGHVSLYWYRQALGQGPEFLTYFNYEAQQDKSGLPNDRFSAERPEGSISTLTIQRTEQRDSAMYRCASSRTGGNEQFFGPGTRLTVL.

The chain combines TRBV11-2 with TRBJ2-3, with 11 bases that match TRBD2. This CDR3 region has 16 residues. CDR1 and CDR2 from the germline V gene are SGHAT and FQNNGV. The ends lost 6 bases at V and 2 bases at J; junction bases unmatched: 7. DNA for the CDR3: TGTGCCAGCAGTTCCTCACTAGCGGGGGACACAGATACGCAGTATTTT. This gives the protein CASSSSLAGDTDTQYF.

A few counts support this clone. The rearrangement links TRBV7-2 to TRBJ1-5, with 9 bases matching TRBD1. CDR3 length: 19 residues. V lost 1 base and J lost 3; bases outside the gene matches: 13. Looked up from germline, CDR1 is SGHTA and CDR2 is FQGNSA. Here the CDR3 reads CASSLEYRTGVRHNQPQHF. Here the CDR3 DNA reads TGTGCCAGCAGCTTAGAGTACAGGACAGGGGTGAGGCACAATCAGCCCCAGCATTTT.

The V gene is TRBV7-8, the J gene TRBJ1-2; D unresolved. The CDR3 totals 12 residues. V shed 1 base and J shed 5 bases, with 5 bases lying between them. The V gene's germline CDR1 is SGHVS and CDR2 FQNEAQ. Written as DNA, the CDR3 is TGTGCCAGCAGCTTAGATTCTTATGGCTACACCTTC. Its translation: CASSLDSYGYTF. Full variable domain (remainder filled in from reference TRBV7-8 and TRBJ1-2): GAGVSQSPRYKVAKRGQDVALRCDPISGHVSLFWYQQALGQGPEFLTYFQNEAQLDKSGLPSDRFFAERPEGSVSTLKIQRTQQEDSAVYLCASSLDSYGYTFGSGTRLTVV.

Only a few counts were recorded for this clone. Here the CDR3 DNA reads TGCGCCAGCAGTTCCGGGACAGGGGCCTATGGCTACACCTTC. Its protein product is CASSSGTGAYGYTF. The chain links TRBV5-1 to TRBJ1-2; 10 nucleotides agree with TRBD1. The germline V gene encodes CDR1 SGHRS and CDR2 YFSETQ. With V trimmed by 5 bases and J by 4 bases, 5 bases remained unmatched. The CDR3 is 14 residues long.

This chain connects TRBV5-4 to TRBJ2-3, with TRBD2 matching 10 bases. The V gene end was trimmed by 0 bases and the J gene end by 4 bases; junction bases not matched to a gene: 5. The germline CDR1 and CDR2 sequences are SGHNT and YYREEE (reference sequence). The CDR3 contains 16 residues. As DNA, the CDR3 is TGTGCCAGCAGCTTGGGTCCAGCGGGAGGGTCAGATACGCAGTATTTT. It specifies CASSLGPAGGSDTQYF.

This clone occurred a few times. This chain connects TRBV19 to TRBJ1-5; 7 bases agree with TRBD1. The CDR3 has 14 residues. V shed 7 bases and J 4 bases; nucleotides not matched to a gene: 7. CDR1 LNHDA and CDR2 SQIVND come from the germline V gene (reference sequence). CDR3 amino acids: CASNRQGGNQPQHF. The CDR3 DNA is TGTGCCAGTAATCGGCAGGGGGGAAATCAGCCCCAGCATTTT.

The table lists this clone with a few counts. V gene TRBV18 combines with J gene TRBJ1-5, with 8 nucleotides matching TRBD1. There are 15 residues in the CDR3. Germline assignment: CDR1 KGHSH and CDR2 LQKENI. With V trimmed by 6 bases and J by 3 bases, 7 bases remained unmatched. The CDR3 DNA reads TGTGCCAGCTCGCAAGGGACAGGATTCAATCAGCCCCAGCATTTT. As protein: CASSQGTGFNQPQHF.

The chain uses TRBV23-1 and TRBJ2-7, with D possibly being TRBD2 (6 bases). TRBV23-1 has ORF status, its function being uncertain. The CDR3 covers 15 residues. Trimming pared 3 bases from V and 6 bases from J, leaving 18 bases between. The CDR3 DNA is TGCGCCAGCAGTCAGCCGCGGGACGTTGGGTCCGAGCAGTACTTC. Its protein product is CASSQPRDVGSEQYF.

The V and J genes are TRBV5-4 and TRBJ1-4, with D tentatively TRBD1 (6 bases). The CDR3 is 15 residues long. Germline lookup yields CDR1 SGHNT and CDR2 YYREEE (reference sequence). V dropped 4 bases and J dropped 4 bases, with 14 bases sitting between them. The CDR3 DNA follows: TGTGCCAGCAGCCCTAGGTTGGACAGTAATGAAAAACTGTTTTTT. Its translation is CASSPRLDSNEKLFF.

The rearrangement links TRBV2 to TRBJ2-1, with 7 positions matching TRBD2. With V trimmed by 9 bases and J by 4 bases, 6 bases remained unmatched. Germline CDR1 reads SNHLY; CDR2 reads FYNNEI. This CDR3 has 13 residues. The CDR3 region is CASQTGGYNEQFF. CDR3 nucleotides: TGTGCCAGTCAAACGGGGGGTTACAATGAGCAGTTCTTC.

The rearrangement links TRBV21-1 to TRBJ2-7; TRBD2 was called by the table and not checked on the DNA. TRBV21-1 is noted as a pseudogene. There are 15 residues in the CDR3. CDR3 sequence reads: CASSIIAGGSYEQYF. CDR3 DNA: TGTGCCAGCAGCATTATAGCGGGAGGGAGCTACGAGCAGTACTTC.